The 15 T cell receptor beta chains reported below all come from one sample, sequenced in a study of Ad26.COV2.S vaccination and SARS-CoV-2 variants. The table came from immunoSEQ multiplex PCR; TCRdb's copy has only in-frame clones and leaves some out. The sample shows around 320,000 clones, around 87% of them seen only once. The treatment here: 15 to 20 received Ad26.COV2.S at low or high dose, single or two shots; about 5 received placebo; per-sample allocation not given. Sampling occurred on day 63 after the first vaccine or placebo injection. This sample comprised peripheral blood, obtained in a trial of Ad26.COV2.S vaccine versus placebo. Receptor source: a person aged 18-65 years who received the Ad26.COV2.S COVID-19 vaccine or a placebo.

Comment on this clone: This specimen includes other DNA sequences encoding the same CDR3. This chain links TRBV19 with TRBJ2-7; tentative D call: TRBD1 (5 bases). The CDR3 extends over 14 amino acids. Germline-derived CDR1 and CDR2 are LNHDA and SQIVND (reference sequence). Deletions cut 4 bases from V and 7 bases from J, with 17 bases between. The CDR3 bases are TGTGCCAGTAGTACCGGACACCAATTGGGGGAGCAGTACTTC. The encoded protein is CASSTGHQLGEQYF. Based on the CDR3 plus reference TRBV19 and TRBJ2-7, the full variable domain is DGGITQSPKYLFRKEGQNVTLSCEQNLNHDAMYWYRQDPGQGLRLIYYSQIVNDFQKGDIAEGYSVSREKKESFPLTVTSAQKNPTAFYLCASSTGHQLGEQYFGPGTRLTVT.

The chain combines TRBV5-5 with TRBJ1-3; D gene ambiguous. The CDR3 totals 15 residues. The V end lost 0 bases, the J end lost 0 bases, and 7 bases lay between the germline ends. CDR1 and CDR2 (germline): SGHKS, YYEKEE (reference sequence). The CDR3 sequence: CASSLGPDSGNTIYF. Here the CDR3 DNA reads TGTGCCAGCAGCTTGGGGCCAGACTCTGGAAACACCATATATTTT.

V is TRBV5-6 and J is TRBJ2-5; 10 bases agree with TRBD2. CDR3 length: 19 residues. The trim removed 3 bases at V and 2 bases at J, leaving 16 bases unmatched. The germline V gene encodes CDR1 SGHDT and CDR2 YYEEEE. The CDR3 region is CASSSRQLGLALGQETQYF. The CDR3, as DNA: TGTGCCAGCAGCTCCCGACAGCTGGGACTAGCGCTGGGTCAAGAGACCCAGTACTTC.

The genes are TRBV4-2 and TRBJ2-5, with 7 bases aligning to TRBD2. CDR1 and CDR2 (germline): LGHNA, YNFKEQ. The CDR3 consists of 16 residues. J was trimmed by 2 bases and V by 0 bases; bases with no gene match: 6. The CDR3 DNA follows: TGTGCCAGCAGCCAAGATGACGGGGGGTATCAAGAGACCCAGTACTTC. Encoded protein: CASSQDDGGYQETQYF.

This clone was detected a few times. The same CDR3 also results from other DNA sequences found in this sample. The chain has TRBV12-3 or TRBV12-4 and TRBJ1-5; a weak D match, TRBD1 (6 bases). V lost 7 bases and J 7 bases, leaving 14 bases between the germline ends. The CDR3 has 13 amino acids. CDR3 nucleotides: TGTGCCAGCACCGGGGGGGCAGGACAGCCCCAGCATTTT. It specifies CASTGGAGQPQHF.

The chain carries TRBV10-3 and TRBJ1-4; 9 nucleotides line up with TRBD1. CDR3 length: 14 residues. V lost 6 bases and J lost 6; bases outside the gene matches: 5. Germline V gene data show CDR1 as ENHRY and CDR2 as SYGVKD. This chain's CDR3 is CAIRPGQGDEKLFF. The CDR3 region has the DNA TGTGCCATCAGGCCGGGACAGGGAGATGAAAAACTGTTTTTT.

This clone was seen just once. V gene TRBV25-1 combines with J gene TRBJ1-4; D is undetermined. Germline V gives CDR1 MGHDK, CDR2 SYGVNS. This CDR3 has 17 residues. V lost 2 bases and J 0 bases, leaving 13 bases between the germline ends. The DNA of the CDR3 is TGTGCCAGCAGTGAACCACGAGTGGCAGCAACTAATGAAAAACTGTTTTTT. Its protein is CASSEPRVAATNEKLFF.

The chain couples TRBV9 to TRBJ1-1; 7 bases match TRBD1. Trimming took 0 bases from V and 8 from J; bases not matched to a gene: 1. The CDR3 covers 12 residues. Germline loops: CDR1 SGDLS, CDR2 YYNGEE. CDR3 amino acids: CASSVGQGEAFF. The CDR3 nucleotides are TGTGCCAGCAGCGTAGGACAGGGAGAAGCTTTCTTT.

The J gene is TRBJ2-7, the V gene TRBV7-8, with D perhaps TRBD1 (7 bases). V was shortened by 5 bases and J by 3 bases, with 17 bases between the two germline ends. The V gene's germline CDR1 is SGHVS and CDR2 FQNEAQ. This CDR3 contains 15 residues. The CDR3 loop is CASSHARGTGYEQYF. Written as DNA, the CDR3 is TGTGCCAGCAGCCATGCCAGGGGGACTGGCTACGAGCAGTACTTC.

The genes are TRBV18 and TRBJ2-1, with D maybe TRBD2 (6 bases). The CDR3 is 15 residues long. Looked up from germline, CDR1 is KGHSH and CDR2 is LQKENI. Trimming pared 7 bases from V and 0 bases from J, leaving 13 bases between. The CDR3 spells CASCLGGISYNEQFF. The CDR3 DNA sequence: TGTGCCAGCTGCCTCGGGGGTATCTCCTACAATGAGCAGTTCTTC.

V is TRBV11-2 and J is TRBJ1-1; tentatively, D is TRBD1 (6 bases). Germline-derived CDR1 and CDR2 are SGHAT and FQNNGV. V was pared by 9 bases and J by 5 bases, with 13 bases between. The CDR3 extends over 12 amino acids. The CDR3 DNA follows: TGTGCCAGTCGGGGGGGCGGGACTGAAGCTTTCTTT. It specifies CASRGGGTEAFF.

This sequence joins TRBV7-6 and TRBJ2-2; D is unclear. Trimming took 2 bases from V and 6 from J, leaving 4 bases between them. CDR1 SGHVS and CDR2 FNYEAQ come from the germline V gene. CDR3 size: 12 residues. CDR3 loop: CASSLFPGELFF. The CDR3 coding sequence is TGTGCCAGCAGCTTATTTCCCGGGGAGCTGTTTTTT.

V gene TRBV7-3 combines with J gene TRBJ2-6, with a tentative D call TRBD2 (6 bases). The CDR3 is 16 amino acids. Germline V gives CDR1 SGHTA, CDR2 FQGTGA. Trimming took 5 bases from V and 2 from J, leaving 13 bases between them. As DNA, the CDR3 is TGTGCCAGCAGCAAGGAGGGCACAGCTGGGGCCAACGTCCTGACTTTC. This encodes CASSKEGTAGANVLTF.

The chain carries TRBV2 and TRBJ2-7, with unresolved D. V was clipped by 7 bases and J by 7 bases, with 14 bases between them. The CDR3 has 12 amino acids. CDR1 is SNHLY and CDR2 is FYNNEI in the germline V gene. In nucleotides, the CDR3 is TGTGCCAGCACGAACCCACTGGGAGAGCAGTACTTC. Amino acids: CASTNPLGEQYF.

The chain joins TRBV4-3 to TRBJ1-2, with D unresolved. V gave up 0 bases and J gave up 4 bases, with 9 bases separating them. The CDR3 totals 14 residues. Germline CDR1 LGHNA, CDR2 YSLEER. CDR3 nucleotide sequence: TGCGCCAGCAGCCAAGACGCACAGATCTATGGCTACACCTTC. Amino acid sequence: CASSQDAQIYGYTF.